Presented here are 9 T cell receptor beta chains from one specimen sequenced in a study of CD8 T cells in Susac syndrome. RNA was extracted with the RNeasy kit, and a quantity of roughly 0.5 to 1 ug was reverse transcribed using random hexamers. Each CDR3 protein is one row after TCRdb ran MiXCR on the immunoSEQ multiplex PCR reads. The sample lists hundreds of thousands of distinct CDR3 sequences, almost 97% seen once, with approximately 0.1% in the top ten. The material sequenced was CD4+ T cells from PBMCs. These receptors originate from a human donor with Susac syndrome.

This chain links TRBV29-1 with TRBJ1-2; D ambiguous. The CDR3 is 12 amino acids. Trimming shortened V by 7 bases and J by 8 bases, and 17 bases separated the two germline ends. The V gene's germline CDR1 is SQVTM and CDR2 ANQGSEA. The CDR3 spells CSDWEGGGGYTF. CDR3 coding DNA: TGCAGCGATTGGGAGGGCGGCGGCGGCTACACCTTC. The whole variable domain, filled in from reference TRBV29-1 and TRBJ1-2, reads SAVISQKPSRDICQRGTSLTIQCQVDSQVTMMFWYRQQPGQSLTLIATANQGSEATYESGFVIDKFPISRPNLTFSTLTVSNMSPEDSSIYLCSDWEGGGGYTFGSGTRLTVV.

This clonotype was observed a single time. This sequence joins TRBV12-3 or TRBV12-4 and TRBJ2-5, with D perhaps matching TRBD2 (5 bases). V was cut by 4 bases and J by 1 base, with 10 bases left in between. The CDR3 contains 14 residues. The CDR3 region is CASSYGLTQETQYF. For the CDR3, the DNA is TGTGCCAGCAGTTATGGACTCACCCAAGAGACCCAGTACTTC.

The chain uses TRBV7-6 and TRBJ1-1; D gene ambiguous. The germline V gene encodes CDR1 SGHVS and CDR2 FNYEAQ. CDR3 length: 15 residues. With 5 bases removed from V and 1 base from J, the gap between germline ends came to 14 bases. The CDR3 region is CASSHYSDKNTEAFF. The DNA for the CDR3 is TGTGCCAGCAGCCATTACAGCGACAAGAACACTGAAGCTTTCTTT.

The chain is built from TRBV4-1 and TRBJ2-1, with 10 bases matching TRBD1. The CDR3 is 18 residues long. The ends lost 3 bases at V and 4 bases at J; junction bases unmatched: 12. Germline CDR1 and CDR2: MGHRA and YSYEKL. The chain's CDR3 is CASSHNPSGTGAYNEQFF. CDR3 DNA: TGCGCCAGCAGCCATAACCCGAGCGGGACAGGGGCTTACAATGAGCAGTTCTTC.

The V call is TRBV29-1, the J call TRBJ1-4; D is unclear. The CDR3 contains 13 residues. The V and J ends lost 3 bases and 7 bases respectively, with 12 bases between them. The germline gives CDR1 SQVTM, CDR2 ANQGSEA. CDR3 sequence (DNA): TGCAGCGTTGACTTAGGAGTTGGTGAAAAACTGTTTTTT. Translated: CSVDLGVGEKLFF.

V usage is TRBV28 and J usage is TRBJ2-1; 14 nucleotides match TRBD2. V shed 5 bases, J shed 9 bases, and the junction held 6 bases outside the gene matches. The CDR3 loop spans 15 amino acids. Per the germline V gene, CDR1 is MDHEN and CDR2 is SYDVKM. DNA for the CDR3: TGTGCCAGCAGTACAGCCGGGACTAGCGGGGGTGAGCAGTTCTTC. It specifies CASSTAGTSGGEQFF.

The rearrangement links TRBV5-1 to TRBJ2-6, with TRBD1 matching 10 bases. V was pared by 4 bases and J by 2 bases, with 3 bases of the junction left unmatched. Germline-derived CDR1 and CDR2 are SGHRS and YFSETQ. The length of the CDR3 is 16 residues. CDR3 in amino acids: CASSGTGATGANVLTF. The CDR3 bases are TGCGCCAGCAGCGGGACAGGGGCCACTGGGGCCAACGTCCTGACTTTC.

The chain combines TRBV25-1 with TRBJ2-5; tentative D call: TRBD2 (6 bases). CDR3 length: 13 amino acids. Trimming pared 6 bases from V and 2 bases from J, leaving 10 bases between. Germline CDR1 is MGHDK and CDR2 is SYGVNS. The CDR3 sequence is CASRGTAQETQYF. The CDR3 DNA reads TGTGCCAGCAGGGGGACTGCTCAAGAGACCCAGTACTTC.

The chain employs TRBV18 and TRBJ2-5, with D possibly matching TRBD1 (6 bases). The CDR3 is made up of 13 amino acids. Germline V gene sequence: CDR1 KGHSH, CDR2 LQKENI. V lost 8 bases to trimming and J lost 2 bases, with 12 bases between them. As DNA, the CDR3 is TGTGCCAGCAGCCCGGACAGACAAGAGACCCAGTACTTC. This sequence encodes CASSPDRQETQYF. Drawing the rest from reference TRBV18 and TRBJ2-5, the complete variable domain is NAGVMQNPRHLVRRRGQEARLRCSPMKGHSHVYWYRQLPEEGLKFMVYLQKENIIDESGMPKERFSAEFPKEGPSILRIQQVVRGDSAAYFCASSPDRQETQYFGPGTRLLVL.